The T cell receptor (beta chain) under discussion was sequenced for a study of a mutant IDH1 vaccine in newly diagnosed glioma. Time point noted: week 23, last vaccination. What each vaccine dose contained was 300 ug of mutant IDH1 20-mer peptide, accompanied by topical imiquimod. Generated by immunoSEQ multiplex PCR, the TCRdb table keeps only in-frame clones and is missing some. This repertoire shows 55,000 or so clones, approximately 80% found once; its top ten account for roughly 6.2%. In regard to this clone: The antigen is unknown.

CDR3 length: 12 amino acids. V was cut by 4 bases and J by 8 bases, with 10 bases left in between. In germline, CDR1 is SGHDT, CDR2 YYEEEE. General study findings and limits: Of all patients, about 93% showed vaccine-induced immune responses.

The sample in question was PBMCs, obtained from a glioma patient whose treatment included an IDH1 peptide vaccine. This sequence originates from a man aged 35 to 55 with glioma. This chain joins TRBV5-6 and TRBJ1-3; tentatively, D is TRBD1 (5 bases). CDR3 protein: CASSATRDTIYF. In DNA form, the CDR3 reads TGTGCCAGCAGCGCCACCAGGGACACCATATATTTT.